This T cell receptor (beta chain) was identified in a study of cytomegalovirus exposure and HLA in healthy donors (dated by TCRdb to about 2017). Regarding the study in general: According to an earlier analysis of around 600 of the donors, some 170 million T cells yielded roughly 110 million unique TCR beta sequences and about 280 Gb of sequence data. About 310 gigabases of sequencing data and approximately 85 million unique TCR sequences were included in an early release covering 500 to 750 HLA-typed donors. Of the approximately 400 genotyped donors, approximately 83% fell in the genetic ancestry cluster associated with self-reported Caucasian donors. The study was designed to test whether signatures of past pathogen exposure could be identified by cataloging public T cell receptors. Using immunosequencing, the study profiled T cell repertoires from about 620 subjects and related those repertoires to cytomegalovirus serostatus. Along with the roughly 670-subject first cohort, a separate validation cohort of over 90 different subjects was used. The study combined high-throughput TCR immunosequencing, statistical association of individual TCRs with disease status, and machine learning to predict cytomegalovirus infection status. A later analysis re-examined previously published TCR beta repertoires from just over 650 donors and added high-resolution HLA genotyping to investigate patterns of TCR occurrence. Rather than using new phenotypic data, the later analysis identified candidate immune exposures from TCR beta sequences and from how often those sequences occurred across donors. An earlier analysis of several hundred of the donors applied high-throughput TCR beta sequencing to assess whether each TCR beta V gene segment acted as functional or pseudogenic. Donor age, sex, ethnicity and CMV serostatus were compiled together with the repertoire data. A later genetic analysis took genome-wide SNP genotypes for about 65% of the roughly 670 donors and used that subset as a discovery cohort. Every discovery cohort repertoire had been produced on one sequencing platform. Both class I and class II loci were covered by HLA typing, at four-digit resolution. The number of donors typed differed by locus, with 629-630 for A, B, C, DRB1 and DQB1, 522 for DQA1, about 610 for DPA1, and 400 to 490 for DPB1. Because of strong linkage in the cohort, five DR-DQ haplotypes were treated as single units for association and clustering. Across about 380 genotyped donors of the cohort, an average of about 200,000 unique TCR beta nucleotide sequences per donor were sequenced, and roughly 20% of those sequences were non-productive.

For this clone: The target of this receptor is not known.

Library method: the immunoSEQ multiplex PCR assay. For the multiplex PCR, a mixture combining 60 forward primers for TCR Vbeta segments and 13 reverse primers for TCR Jbeta segments was used. A multiplex PCR assay on genomic DNA amplified the CDR3 region of rearranged TCR beta genes. Amplified TCR beta libraries were sequenced as 87-base-pair reads on the Illumina HiSeq System. For the original study's pipeline: A later analysis tallied about 77 million unique TCR beta chains across the 666 repertoires, and 10 million to 11 million of those chains were shared by two or more donors. To remove PCR and sequencing errors, raw reads were error-corrected and collapsed into unique sequences using a nearest-neighbor algorithm that merged closely related sequences. CDR3 sequences were aligned to IMGT reference sequences to assign V, D and J gene segments. For a sequence to be retained, a match of at least six nucleotides to both a V gene segment and a J gene segment was required. Rearrangements were classified as productive when the CDR3 lacked stop codons and remained in frame with V and J, and all other rearrangements were classified as non-productive. CDR3 was defined according to IMGT convention as the region running from the second conserved V-encoded cysteine to the conserved J-encoded phenylalanine. The earlier analysis of more than 450 of the donors excluded sequences that lacked an unambiguous match to a single V gene segment. An earlier analysis of about 600 of the donors called V segments functional above 56.7% productive rearrangements and segregating when the between-donor standard deviation exceeded 5%. A statistical classification framework was built for diagnosing cytomegalovirus status from the catalog of TCR beta chain sequences. In a later analysis, TCR nucleotide sequences were compared against IMGT/GENE-DB human TR gene sequences so that V and J genes could be assigned. The TCRdist pipeline was used in a later analysis to assign CDR3 sequences and most-parsimonious VDJ recombination scenarios. In a later analysis, every TCR beta chain was defined by the combination of its CDR3 amino acid sequence and its V-gene family, and reads without a unique V-gene family were dropped. In a later analysis, approximately 640 highly shared, low-generation-probability nucleotide sequences were removed to address suspected cross-contamination and a sequencing artifact. For each public chain, a later analysis derived a clonal expansion index from normalized ranks of inferred template counts within each repertoire. A later analysis computed generation probabilities with a VDJ recombination model fitted to out-of-frame rearrangements, and checked the results against IGoR. In a later analysis, TCR-TCR, TCR-HLA and TCR-CMV co-occurrence was scored with hypergeometric tests, and a repertoire-size bias correction was applied to TCR pairs. In a later analysis, false discovery rates were estimated by permuting HLA or CMV assignments 20 times. In a later analysis, co-occurring TCRs were grouped using DBSCAN, with TCRdist sequence similarity added in when clustering inside HLA-allele-positive subsets. For co-occurrence clustering, repertoires with fewer than 30,000 or more than 120,000 public chains were excluded, along with 5 or 6 repertoires with anomalous nucleotide sharing. Drawn from immuneACCESS, this table holds only the in-frame rearrangements with V and J called that TCRdb kept. Clones are partly lost; checked studies trace under half to an unresolved V gene and leave the rest unexplained. That table supplies the V and J calls and clone size; D and trimming were determined from the DNA. The sample's clone listing holds about 88,000 clones. The ten largest clones represent about 6% of the sample.

In total, 630 or so healthy bone marrow donors made up the cohort. At the time of sampling, every cohort member was nominally healthy, though immune exposures that went unrecorded were likely present. The donor tested CMV seropositive and was one of the 289 seropositive cohort members. Each donor provided a peripheral blood sample, and peripheral blood mononuclear cells were used for TCR beta sequencing. The Qiagen DNeasy Blood Extraction Kit was used to extract genomic DNA from the blood cell samples. Reading the germline V gene (reference sequence) gives CDR1 MNHEY and CDR2 SMNVEV. Including the terminal cysteine and phenylalanine, the CDR3 comprises 15 residues. The retained sequence is limited to the CDR3, 45 bases, with the frame set at the first base. At the junction V is shortened by 4 bases and J by 2 bases, with 9 bases in between. The paper as a whole reports these results and caveats: Linkage disequilibrium might explain the correlated functional status among segregating V segments, but an unknown experimental factor could not be excluded. Cytomegalovirus status was reported to be diagnosed by the classifier with high specificity and sensitivity in both the original and validation cohorts. Specific HLA alleles were associated with about 17,000 TCR beta sequences at a false discovery rate of 0.05 in a later analysis. The study listed 164 TCR beta chains as associated with cytomegalovirus. Broadly in line with IMGT annotations, most TCR beta V segments showed up in productive rearrangements about 87% or about 30% of the time in an earlier analysis of 587 of the donors. A later analysis found that HLA-associated TCR beta chains were more clonally expanded and had lower generation probabilities than equally common non-associated chains. A further reported finding was that TCR beta sequences accurately predicted the HLA-A and HLA-B alleles for most subjects in the first cohort. Immune exposure information for the cohort was limited to CMV serostatus. A cluster of highly shared sequence variants was judged likely to represent a technical artifact of the sequencing pipeline. This cohort had only TCR beta chains sequenced, and the lack of alpha or paired-chain data limited which features could be detected. In a later analysis, several top co-occurrence clusters were reported to appear linked to parvovirus B19, influenza, CMV and Epstein-Barr virus. In a later genetic analysis, a missense DCLRE1C variant was associated with V-gene and J-gene trimming of TCR beta chains, and the association was replicated in an independent cohort. In a later analysis, most CMV-associated TCR beta chains were found to appear HLA-restricted, with HLA associations seemingly driven largely by CMV exposure. The authors suggested that the approach could potentially be extended to other disease states and immunological phenotypes. Most TCR sequences were observed very rarely across donors, whereas some public TCRs were present in many individuals. HLA typing was unavailable for some donors at each locus, so association tests used only the typed subset. When HLA alleles, especially DR and DQ, strongly co-occurred, TCR associations were difficult to assign to individual alleles. The presence/absence analyses assumed that sequencing depth was roughly uniform across donors, and that assumption may not be true. Some IMGT-functional V segments, including TRBV6-2 and TRBV6-3, could not be distinguished by the 87-base-pair reads and were therefore excluded. A later genetic analysis reported fewer N-insertions in productive TCRs among donors in an Asian-associated ancestry cluster than the roughly 690-donor mean. The earlier analysis of 450 to 700 of the donors excluded seventeen rarely observed V segments, including chromosome 9 orphons, because counts were too low. In a later analysis, the rate of TCR association differed among HLA loci, with DRB1 alleles having the most associated TCRs and HLA-C alleles having the fewest. A few of the identified cytomegalovirus-associated TCR beta chains were confirmed in vitro to be specific for cytomegalovirus antigens.

The sample comprised PBMCs. The rearranged chain carries TRBV27 and TRBJ2-6, with the D gene call left open. The source is a girl aged 5-17 years in good health and CMV-seropositive. The CDR3 region: CASSSQVPGANVLTF. The DNA sequence is as follows: TGTGCCAGCAGTTCCCAGGTTCCTGGGGCCAACGTCCTGACTTTC.